The rows below give T cell receptor beta chains drawn from one sample of a study of regulatory T cells in long-lasting Graves disease. TCRdb itself ran the multiplex PCR reads through MiXCR, one entry per CDR3 protein. The profile shows some 450,000 distinct CDR3 sequences, about a quarter of them singletons. Sequences were derived from peripheral blood mononuclear cells (PBMCs), sampled when the disease was refractory, from a patient treated with antithyroid drugs. These receptors were collected from a female donor with Graves disease. CDR3s include the opening cysteine and the closing phenylalanine or tryptophan. The D gene is left open where the match is weak. Not every row has a clone size; where given, it reads once, few, many or a size class.

J gene: TRBJ2-7
clone size: few
D gene: TRBD2
V gene: TRBV11-2
CDR3 DNA: TGTGCCAGCAGGAACACGGGAGGCAGGTCCTACGAGCAGTACTTC
CDR3 protein: CASRNTGGRSYEQYF

J gene: TRBJ1-1
clone size: many
D gene: -
V gene: TRBV2
CDR3 DNA: TGTGCCAGCAGTGTTGGGGGGTGGGATAGTGAAGCTTTCTTT
CDR3 protein: CASSVGGWDSEAFF

J gene: TRBJ1-6
clone size: few
D gene: -
V gene: TRBV6-5
CDR3 DNA: TGTGCCAGCAGTTATGCACCCTCCTATAATTCACCCCTCCACTTT
CDR3 protein: CASSYAPSYNSPLHF

J gene: TRBJ2-7
clone size: few
D gene: -
V gene: TRBV28
CDR3 DNA: TGTGCCAGCAGTTCTCCCCGGACAGAAAACTACGAGCAGTACTTC
CDR3 protein: CASSSPRTENYEQYF

J gene: TRBJ2-6
clone size: -
D gene: TRBD1
V gene: TRBV27
CDR3 DNA: TGTGCCAGCAGTACACAGGGGTCTGGGGCCAACGTCCTGACTTTC
CDR3 protein: CASSTQGSGANVLTF

J gene: TRBJ2-3
clone size: -
D gene: -
V gene: TRBV3-1
CDR3 DNA: TGTGCCAGCAGCCATCGGGCAGATACGCAGTATTTT
CDR3 protein: CASSHRADTQYF

J gene: TRBJ2-2
clone size: -
D gene: TRBD2
V gene: TRBV28
CDR3 DNA: TGTGCCAGCAGTTCGGGAAAAGTAGCGGGAGGGTCCGGGGAGCTGTTTTTT
CDR3 protein: CASSSGKVAGGSGELFF

J gene: TRBJ1-4
clone size: -
D gene: TRBD1
V gene: TRBV29-1
CDR3 DNA: TGCAGCGTCTTAGGGACAGGCGCTGAAAAACTGTTTTTT
CDR3 protein: CSVLGTGAEKLFF

J gene: TRBJ1-4
clone size: -
D gene: -
V gene: TRBV6-2/TRBV6-3
CDR3 DNA: TGTGCCAGCAGTTACTTGGGTAGGGGTGAAAAACTGTTTTTT
CDR3 protein: CASSYLGRGEKLFF

J gene: TRBJ1-3
clone size: few
D gene: -
V gene: TRBV28
CDR3 DNA: TGTGCCAGCAGTTTAAGGGGGAACTCTGGAAACACCATATATTTT
CDR3 protein: CASSLRGNSGNTIYF

J gene: TRBJ2-5
clone size: many
D gene: -
V gene: TRBV28
CDR3 DNA: TGTGCCAGCAGAAACAGCCCACCCGCCGAGACCCAGTACTTC
CDR3 protein: CASRNSPPAETQYF

J gene: TRBJ2-7
clone size: many
D gene: -
V gene: TRBV7-2
CDR3 DNA: TGTGCCAGCAGTCAAGCGGGGACAGGAGTCTACGAGCAGTACTTC
CDR3 protein: CASSQAGTGVYEQYF

J gene: TRBJ2-5
clone size: -
D gene: -
V gene: TRBV11-2
CDR3 DNA: TGTGCCAGCAGCGCTTGGGGAGGCCAAGAGACCCAGTACTTC
CDR3 protein: CASSAWGGQETQYF

J gene: TRBJ2-5
clone size: few
D gene: -
V gene: TRBV29-1
CDR3 DNA: TGCAGCTCCCAGGGGATCCAGGGATTTGGGCAAGAGACCCAGTACTTC
CDR3 protein: CSSQGIQGFGQETQYF

J gene: TRBJ1-2
clone size: -
D gene: -
V gene: TRBV29-1
CDR3 DNA: TGCAGCGTCCTGACAGATGGCTACACCTTC
CDR3 protein: CSVLTDGYTF

J gene: TRBJ2-2
clone size: -
D gene: TRBD2
V gene: TRBV9
CDR3 DNA: TGTGCCAGCAGCGTAGGGCCCCGAGCGGGAGAAGGCACCGGGGAGCTGTTTTTT
CDR3 protein: CASSVGPRAGEGTGELFF

J gene: TRBJ2-5
clone size: many
D gene: -
V gene: TRBV7-2
CDR3 DNA: TGTGCCAGCAGCTTAGGGATGGGGGCCCAAGAGACCCAGTACTTC
CDR3 protein: CASSLGMGAQETQYF

J gene: TRBJ2-5
clone size: -
D gene: -
V gene: TRBV3-1
CDR3 DNA: TGTGCCAGCAGCCAAGGGACTCCCGGCGGGACCCAGTACTTC
CDR3 protein: CASSQGTPGGTQYF

J gene: TRBJ2-7
clone size: few
D gene: -
V gene: TRBV5-1
CDR3 DNA: TGCGCCAGCAGCCTGGCCGGGGCAGACTACGAGCAGTACTTC
CDR3 protein: CASSLAGADYEQYF

J gene: TRBJ1-5
clone size: -
D gene: TRBD1
V gene: TRBV5-1
CDR3 DNA: TGCGCCAGCAGCTTGGGCGGGACAGAAAATCAGCCCCAGCATTTT
CDR3 protein: CASSLGGTENQPQHF

J gene: TRBJ1-5
clone size: -
D gene: -
V gene: TRBV18
CDR3 DNA: TGTGCCAGCTCACCCGCTCGGGGGGGGGATAGCAATCAGCCCCAGCATTTT
CDR3 protein: CASSPARGGDSNQPQHF

J gene: TRBJ1-1
clone size: -
D gene: TRBD1
V gene: TRBV3-1
CDR3 DNA: TGTGCCAGCAGCCAAGCAGGGACAGAGGGAACTGAAGCTTTCTTT
CDR3 protein: CASSQAGTEGTEAFF

J gene: TRBJ1-4
clone size: many
D gene: -
V gene: TRBV12-3/TRBV12-4
CDR3 DNA: TGTGCCAGCAGGACTGGGACCGTAGAAAAACTGTTTTTT
CDR3 protein: CASRTGTVEKLFF

J gene: TRBJ1-1
clone size: -
D gene: TRBD1
V gene: TRBV5-1
CDR3 DNA: TGCGCCAGCAAGAGCTCAGGGGGCGAGAACACTGAAGCTTTCTTT
CDR3 protein: CASKSSGGENTEAFF

J gene: TRBJ2-2
clone size: few
D gene: TRBD2
V gene: TRBV11-2
CDR3 DNA: TGTGCCAGCAGCTTATCCGGCGGGAGTGTCGGGGAGCTGTTTTTT
CDR3 protein: CASSLSGGSVGELFF

J gene: TRBJ1-1
clone size: many
D gene: TRBD1
V gene: TRBV7-2
CDR3 DNA: TGTGCCAGCAGTCCAGACGGACAGGCCCCACAAGCTTTCTTT
CDR3 protein: CASSPDGQAPQAFF

J gene: TRBJ2-2
clone size: few
D gene: TRBD2
V gene: TRBV20-1
CDR3 DNA: TGCAGTGCTAGAGGCGGCGGGGCGGGAGGGCCCGGGGAGCTGTTTTTT
CDR3 protein: CSARGGGAGGPGELFF

J gene: TRBJ2-7
clone size: few
D gene: TRBD1
V gene: TRBV19
CDR3 DNA: TGTGCCAGTAGTGGATCCGGGACAGGGTCCTACGAGCAGTACTTC
CDR3 protein: CASSGSGTGSYEQYF